This T cell receptor beta chain comes out of a study of blood T cell repertoires in COVID-19. The overall study: T cells, B-cell-depleted T cells, or PBMCs provided the cDNA or gDNA that served as material.

V shed 1 base and J 2 bases; nucleotides not matched to a gene: 6. The CDR3 runs 16 residues. Germline assignment: CDR1 SGHVS and CDR2 FNYEAQ. The table came from immunoSEQ multiplex PCR; TCRdb's copy has only in-frame clones and leaves some out. The sample contains around 200,000 clones, 70% to 90% of which appear only once. This chain joins TRBV7-6 and TRBJ2-5; 8 bases are a match to TRBD2. Source material: peripheral blood. The sequence was collected from a man in his sixties or seventies with active or convalescent COVID-19. The CDR3 region has the DNA TGTGCCAGCAGCTTAGTGGTTAGCGGGACACAAGAGACCCAGTACTTC. It is translated as CASSLVVSGTQETQYF. Full variable domain (rest looked up from reference TRBV7-6 and TRBJ2-5): GAGVSQSPRYKVTKRGQDVALRCDPISGHVSLYWYRQALGQGPEFLTYFNYEAQQDKSGLPNDRFSAERPEGSISTLTIQRTEQRDSAMYRCASSLVVSGTQETQYFGPGTRLLVL.